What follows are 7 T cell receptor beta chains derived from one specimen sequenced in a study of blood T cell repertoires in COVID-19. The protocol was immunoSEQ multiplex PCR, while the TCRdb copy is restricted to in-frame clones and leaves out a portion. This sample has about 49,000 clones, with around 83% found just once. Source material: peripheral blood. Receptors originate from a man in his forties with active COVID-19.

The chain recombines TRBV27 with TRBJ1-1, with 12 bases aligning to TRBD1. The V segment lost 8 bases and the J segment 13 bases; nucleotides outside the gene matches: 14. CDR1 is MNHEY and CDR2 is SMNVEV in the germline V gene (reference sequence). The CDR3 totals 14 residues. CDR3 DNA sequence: TGTGCCAGCCATATCCTTGGGACAGGGGGCCTTGATTTCTTT. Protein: CASHILGTGGLDFF.

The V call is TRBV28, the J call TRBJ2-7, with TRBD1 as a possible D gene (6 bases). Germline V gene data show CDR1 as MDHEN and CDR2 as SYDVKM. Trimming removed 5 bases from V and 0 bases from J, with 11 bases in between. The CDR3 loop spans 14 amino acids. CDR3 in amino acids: CASSPRDNSYEQYF. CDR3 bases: TGTGCCAGCAGTCCCCGGGACAACTCCTACGAGCAGTACTTC. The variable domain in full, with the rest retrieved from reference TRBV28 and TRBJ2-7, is DVKVTQSSRYLVKRTGEKVFLECVQDMDHENMFWYRQDPGLGLRLIYFSYDVKMKEKGDIPEGYSVSREKKERFSLILESASTNQTSMYLCASSPRDNSYEQYFGPGTRLTVT.

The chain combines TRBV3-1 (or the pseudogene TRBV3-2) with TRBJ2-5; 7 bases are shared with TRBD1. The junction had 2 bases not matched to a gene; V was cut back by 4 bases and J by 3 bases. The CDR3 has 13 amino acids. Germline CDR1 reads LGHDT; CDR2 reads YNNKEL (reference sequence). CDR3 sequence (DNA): TGTGCCAGCAGCCTCCAGGGGGAAGAGACCCAGTACTTC. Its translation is CASSLQGEETQYF.

The CDR3 is CASSLQMDEQYF. The CDR3 DNA follows: TGTGCCAGCAGTTTACAGATGGACGAGCAGTACTTC. The chain has TRBV28 and TRBJ2-7, with unresolved D. Trimming cost V 2 bases and J 5 bases, with 7 bases left between them. The CDR3 has 12 residues. Germline V gene data show CDR1 as MDHEN and CDR2 as SYDVKM.

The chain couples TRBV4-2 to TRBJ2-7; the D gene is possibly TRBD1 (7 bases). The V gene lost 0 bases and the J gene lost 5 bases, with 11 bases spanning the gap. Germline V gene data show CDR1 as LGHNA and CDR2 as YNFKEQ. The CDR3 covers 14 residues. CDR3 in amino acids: CASSQDDREDEQYF. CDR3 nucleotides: TGTGCCAGCAGCCAAGACGACAGGGAGGACGAGCAGTACTTC.

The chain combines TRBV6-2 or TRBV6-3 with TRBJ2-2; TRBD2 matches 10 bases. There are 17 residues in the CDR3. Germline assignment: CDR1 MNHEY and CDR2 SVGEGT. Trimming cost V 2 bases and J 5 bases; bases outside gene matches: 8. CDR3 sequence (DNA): TGTGCCAGCAGTTACGAAGCGGGAGGGCCGGAAACCGGGGAGCTGTTTTTT. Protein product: CASSYEAGGPETGELFF.

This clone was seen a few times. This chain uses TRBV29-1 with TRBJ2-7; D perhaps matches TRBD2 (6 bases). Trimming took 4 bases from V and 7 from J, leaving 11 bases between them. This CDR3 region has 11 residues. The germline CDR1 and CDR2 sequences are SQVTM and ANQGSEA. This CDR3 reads CSVAEGREQYF. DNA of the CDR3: TGCAGCGTTGCGGAGGGGAGGGAGCAGTACTTC.